Listed below are T cell receptor beta chains from one sample, sequenced in a study of T cells after yellow fever vaccination. One entry per CDR3 protein, called by TCRdb with MiXCR from the 5' RACE reads. The sample lists some 73,000 distinct CDR3 sequences, roughly 7.7% occurring once. The sample consisted of CD8+ T cells sorted from PBMCs, taken on the day of the yellow fever booster vaccination. These TCRs come from a man aged 25 to 40 who received the YFV17D yellow fever vaccine. Each CDR3 is given with its conserved first and last residue. The D gene is left open where the match is weak. Expanded clones are given a class, and other clones once, few, many or no size at all.

J gene | clone size | V gene | D gene | CDR3 protein | CDR3 DNA
TRBJ2-7 | many | TRBV3-1 | - | CASSQGISGLTFEQYF | TGTGCCAGCAGCCAAGGTATCAGCGGGCTTACTTTCGAGCAGTACTTC
TRBJ2-1 | few | TRBV5-8 | - | CASSLGDGRQFF | TGTGCCAGCAGCTTGGGAGACGGGAGGCAGTTCTTC
TRBJ2-5 | few | TRBV30 | - | CAWSAGGGVQETQYF | TGTGCCTGGAGTGCCGGAGGAGGGGTCCAAGAGACCCAGTACTTC
TRBJ2-2 | - | TRBV12-3/TRBV12-4 | - | CASSPDSVAVELFF | TGTGCCAGCAGTCCCGACAGCGTCGCCGTGGAGCTGTTTTTT
TRBJ2-3 | many | TRBV12-3/TRBV12-4 | TRBD2 | CASSATSASADTQYF | TGTGCCAGCAGCGCCACTAGCGCGAGCGCAGATACGCAGTATTTT
TRBJ2-1 | - | TRBV9 | - | CASSVTRNEQFF | TGTGCCAGCAGCGTGACTCGGAATGAGCAGTTCTTC
TRBJ2-7 | many | TRBV20-1 | - | CSARLPSSYEQYF | TGCAGTGCTAGACTACCCAGCTCCTACGAGCAGTACTTC
TRBJ2-1 | many | TRBV4-3 | - | CASSPTGQNNEQFF | TGCGCCAGCAGCCCCACGGGACAAAACAATGAGCAGTTCTTC
TRBJ2-3 | - | TRBV10-3 | TRBD2 | CATIGLAGAGDTHYF | TGTGCCACGATTGGGTTAGCGGGAGCGGGAGATACGCATTATTTT
TRBJ2-3 | few | TRBV7-2 | - | CASSIDRMQSDTQYF | TGTGCCAGCAGCATAGACAGGATGCAATCAGATACGCAGTATTTT
TRBJ2-2 | few | TRBV6-1 | TRBD2 | CASSPLGTSGDRAGELFF | TGTGCCAGCAGTCCACTGGGGACTAGCGGCGACCGGGCCGGGGAGCTGTTTTTT
TRBJ1-2 | few | TRBV7-9 | TRBD1 | CASSLAGGPTYGYTF | TGTGCCAGCAGCTTAGCAGGGGGCCCTACCTATGGCTACACCTTC
TRBJ2-7 | few | TRBV28 | - | CASSSIPVEQYF | TGTGCCAGCAGTTCGATTCCTGTCGAGCAGTACTTC
TRBJ1-5 | - | TRBV21-1 | - | CASSKEDSYSNQPQHF | TGTGCCAGCAGCAAAGAAGACAGTTATAGCAATCAGCCCCAGCATTTT
TRBJ2-7 | few | TRBV7-2 | TRBD2 | CASSSREAYEQYF | TGTGCCAGCAGCTCCCGGGAGGCATACGAGCAGTACTTC
TRBJ2-7 | - | TRBV20-1 | - | CSAGLSGYSYEQYF | TGCAGTGCTGGCCTAAGCGGATACTCCTACGAGCAGTACTTC
TRBJ2-1 | - | TRBV5-1 | TRBD2 | CASRRTSIGGLEIYNEQFF | TGCGCCAGCAGGCGGACTAGCATCGGGGGTCTTGAGATCTACAATGAGCAGTTCTTC
TRBJ2-7 | few | TRBV15 | - | CATSRTTDYEQYF | TGTGCCACCAGCCGGACTACGGACTACGAGCAGTACTTC
TRBJ2-1 | - | TRBV4-2 | - | CASSQAGPRVVYEQFF | TGTGCCAGCAGCCAGGCCGGTCCCAGGGTTGTCTATGAGCAGTTCTTC
TRBJ2-1 | few | TRBV25-1 | TRBD2 | CASRGLAGRDEQFF | TGTGCCAGCAGGGGACTAGCGGGTCGCGATGAGCAGTTCTTC
TRBJ2-2 | many | TRBV15 | TRBD1 | CATRSGQGEDTGELFF | TGTGCCACCAGAAGCGGACAGGGGGAGGACACCGGGGAGCTGTTTTTT
TRBJ2-1 | many | TRBV30 | - | CAWSLEVGEQFF | TGTGCCTGGAGTTTAGAGGTCGGTGAGCAGTTCTTC
TRBJ2-7 | - | TRBV29-1 | TRBD2 | CSTSTSGSVQYF | TGCAGCACCTCGACTAGCGGGAGTGTCCAGTACTTC
TRBJ2-7 | - | TRBV19 | - | CASSTNGRPYEQYF | TGTGCCAGTAGTACGAACGGGAGACCCTACGAGCAGTACTTC
TRBJ2-1 | many | TRBV20-1 | - | CSARDERDPHNKRNNEQFF | TGCAGTGCTAGAGATGAACGGGACCCCCATAATAAGCGGAACAATGAGCAGTTCTTC
TRBJ2-7 | few | TRBV6-1 | - | CASTSLSGPSPYEQYF | TGTGCCAGCACATCCTTAAGTGGGCCCTCCCCTTACGAGCAGTACTTC
TRBJ2-7 | - | TRBV7-2 | TRBD2 | CASSLATSGYEQYF | TGTGCCAGCAGCTTAGCTACTAGCGGCTACGAGCAGTACTTC
TRBJ2-5 | few | TRBV28 | - | CASRSTGLQYF | TGTGCCAGCAGGTCCACAGGGCTCCAGTACTTC
TRBJ2-2 | few | TRBV5-4 | - | CASSPGFGGELFF | TGTGCCAGCAGCCCAGGGTTTGGCGGGGAGCTGTTTTTT
TRBJ2-4 | few | TRBV6-5 | - | CASSYPPRGLAKNIQYF | TGTGCCAGCAGTTACCCCCCCCGGGGGCTAGCCAAAAACATTCAGTACTTC
TRBJ2-2 | few | TRBV20-1 | - | CSASKVNTGELFF | TGCAGTGCCAGCAAGGTGAACACCGGGGAGCTGTTTTTT
TRBJ2-1 | - | TRBV4-3 | TRBD1 | CASSHWTGVNNEQFF | TGCGCCAGCAGCCATTGGACAGGGGTCAACAATGAGCAGTTCTTC
TRBJ2-1 | - | TRBV13 | - | CASSPPGGNSPFF | TGTGCCAGCAGCCCTCCCGGGGGTAATTCGCCGTTCTTC
TRBJ2-5 | many | TRBV18 | TRBD1 | CASSPGDRLEETQYF | TGTGCCAGCTCACCGGGGGACAGACTTGAGGAGACCCAGTACTTC
TRBJ2-1 | - | TRBV13 | - | CASSGQFRSYNEQFF | TGTGCCAGCAGCGGACAGTTCCGCTCCTACAATGAGCAGTTCTTC
TRBJ1-4 | many | TRBV5-5 | TRBD1 | CASSGEQGVITNEKLFF | TGTGCCAGCAGCGGTGAACAGGGGGTCATAACTAATGAAAAACTGTTTTTT
TRBJ2-6 | few | TRBV6-5 | - | CASSYSTGPASGANVLTF | TGTGCCAGCAGTTACTCGACAGGTCCCGCCTCTGGGGCCAACGTCCTGACTTTC
TRBJ2-7 | few | TRBV6-5 | - | CASTGGSYEQYF | TGTGCCAGCACCGGTGGATCCTACGAGCAGTACTTC
TRBJ2-3 | few | TRBV5-1 | - | CASSPLPAVSTDTQYF | TGCGCCAGCAGCCCTCTGCCCGCGGTGAGCACAGATACGCAGTATTTT
TRBJ1-1 | - | TRBV7-9 | - | CASSLVGRFDTEAFF | TGTGCCAGCAGCTTAGTAGGCAGGTTCGACACTGAAGCTTTCTTT
TRBJ2-1 | few | TRBV5-4 | TRBD2 | CASADGGGRNEQFF | TGTGCCAGCGCCGATGGCGGGGGGAGGAATGAGCAGTTCTTC
TRBJ1-1 | once | TRBV6-1 | - | CASSAYMGLSTEAFF | TGTGCCAGCAGTGCCTACATGGGGCTCAGCACTGAAGCTTTCTTT
TRBJ2-7 | many | TRBV7-8 | - | CASSLAMAASYEQYF | TGTGCCAGCAGCTTAGCCATGGCTGCCTCCTACGAGCAGTACTTC